The clone carrying this T cell receptor (beta chain) was seen a handful of times. This sample was included in a study of T cells of healthy individuals. TCRdb re-called the 5' RACE reads with MiXCR, one entry per CDR3 protein. The sample has 100,000 or so distinct CDR3 sequences, roughly a sixth seen once. This CDR3 spans 16 amino acids. V was pared by 3 bases and J by 2 bases, with 8 bases of the junction left unmatched. Looked up from germline, CDR1 is DFQATT and CDR2 is SNEGSKA (reference sequence). The TCR sequence derives from a human donor in good health. This sequence joins TRBV20-1 and TRBJ2-3; 10 bases match TRBD2. CDR3 nucleotide sequence: TGCAGTGCTAGTTCTGCTAGCGGGAGTTTCACAGATACGCAGTATTTT. It yields the protein CSASSASGSFTDTQYF.